The 20 T cell receptor beta chains presented below share a single source sample, sequenced in a study of blood T cell repertoires in COVID-19. The table came from immunoSEQ multiplex PCR; TCRdb's copy has only in-frame clones and leaves some out. The table records around 220,000 clones, more than 80% of them present only once. Sequenced input: peripheral blood. Receptor source: a woman older than 75 with COVID-19, enrolled during active disease.

Note on this clone: Other DNA sequences from this sample encode an identical CDR3 as well. The chain links TRBV18 to TRBJ1-6; the D is unclear. The CDR3 has 15 amino acids. Trimming removed 0 bases at V and 4 bases at J, with 7 bases between. Germline V gene data show CDR1 as KGHSH and CDR2 as LQKENI. The CDR3 DNA sequence: TGTGCCAGCTCACCACCGGGAGGGTATAATTCACCCCTCCACTTT. Amino acid sequence: CASSPPGGYNSPLHF.

There are a few counts of this clone. The chain joins TRBV3-1 (or the pseudogene TRBV3-2) to TRBJ2-1; 7 bases are shared with TRBD2. With V trimmed by 1 base and J by 2 bases, 5 bases remained unmatched. This CDR3 is built from 16 residues. From germline, CDR1 is LGHDT and CDR2 YNNKEL (reference sequence). The CDR3 reads CASSQGETSPYNEQFF. The CDR3 DNA reads TGTGCCAGCAGCCAAGGGGAGACTAGCCCCTACAATGAGCAGTTCTTC.

This clone came up once. The rearrangement uses TRBV2 and TRBJ1-1, with a tentative D call TRBD1 (6 bases). CDR3 length equals 14 residues. V was cut by 4 bases and J by 3 bases, with 12 bases left in between. Germline values: CDR1 SNHLY, CDR2 FYNNEI. This chain's CDR3 is CASSVEGGDTEAFF. CDR3 in DNA: TGTGCCAGCAGTGTCGAAGGGGGGGACACTGAAGCTTTCTTT.

The V gene is TRBV12-5, the J gene TRBJ1-6, with 9 bases aligning to TRBD1. V was clipped by 1 base and J by 8 bases; unmatched bases: 3. The CDR3 sequence is 15 residues long. Germline CDR1 reads LGHNT; CDR2 reads FRNRAP. The CDR3 reads CASGLDRGQYSPLHF. DNA of the CDR3: TGTGCTAGTGGTTTGGACAGGGGGCAGTATTCACCCCTCCACTTT.

This clone showed up just a few times. The rearrangement links TRBV9 to TRBJ2-5, with 12 bases identical to TRBD1. V was pared by 7 bases and J by 5 bases, with 3 bases of the junction left unmatched. CDR3 size: 13 residues. CDR1 is SGDLS, CDR2 YYNGEE, per germline. The CDR3 nucleotides are TGTGCCAGCGGGACAGGGGGCCGGGAGACCCAGTACTTC. It specifies CASGTGGRETQYF.

The rearrangement uses TRBV10-3 and TRBJ2-1; the match to TRBD2 covers 7 bases. From germline, CDR1 is ENHRY and CDR2 SYGVKD. V dropped 0 bases and J dropped 3; count of bases not matched to a gene: 5. This CDR3 is built from 16 residues. CDR3 DNA sequence: TGTGCCATCAGTGAGTCGGAGAAGCGGGGCTACAATGAGCAGTTCTTC. Its translation: CAISESEKRGYNEQFF.

The chain links TRBV2 to TRBJ1-1; D gene unclear. V was clipped by 1 base and J by 4 bases, with 7 bases between them. Germline V gene lookup returns CDR1 SNHLY and CDR2 FYNNEI. CDR3 length: 13 amino acids. The CDR3 DNA reads TGTGCCAGCAGTGAAGGGTTCGGCACTGAAGCTTTCTTT. The encoded protein is CASSEGFGTEAFF. Full variable domain (rest looked up from reference TRBV2 and TRBJ1-1): EPEVTQTPSHQVTQMGQEVILRCVPISNHLYFYWYRQILGQKVEFLVSFYNNEISEKSEIFDDQFSVERPDGSNFTLKIRSTKLEDSAMYFCASSEGFGTEAFFGQGTRLTVV.

Written as DNA, the CDR3 is TGCGCCAGCAGCTTAAACCAGGGGGGAGACACCATATATTTT. Translation: CASSLNQGGDTIYF. The V call is TRBV5-1, the J call TRBJ1-3, with 7 bases lining up with TRBD1. The CDR3 runs 14 residues. V gave up 2 bases and J gave up 8 bases; unmatched junction bases: 7. Germline lookup yields CDR1 SGHRS and CDR2 YFSETQ. The complete variable domain, with remaining parts taken from reference TRBV5-1 and TRBJ1-3, reads KAGVTQTPRYLIKTRGQQVTLSCSPISGHRSVSWYQQTPGQGLQFLFEYFSETQRNKGNFPGRFSGRQFSNSRSEMNVSTLELGDSALYLCASSLNQGGDTIYFGEGSWLTVV.

The gene calls are TRBV5-1 and TRBJ1-1; possible D gene TRBD1, 5 bases. The length of the CDR3 is 14 residues. Trimming left V 0 bases short and J 8 bases short, with 14 bases between. Germline values: CDR1 SGHRS, CDR2 YFSETQ. The CDR3 sequence is CASSLAADSLEAFF. CDR3 coding DNA: TGCGCCAGCAGCTTGGCCGCCGACAGTCTGGAAGCTTTCTTT.

The chain links TRBV6-6 to TRBJ2-5, with D perhaps matching TRBD2 (6 bases). Trimming took 8 bases from V and 5 from J, leaving 12 bases between them. CDR1 is MNHNY and CDR2 is SVGAGI in the germline V gene (reference sequence). The CDR3 is 12 amino acids. The CDR3 spells CASSTGGETQYF. CDR3 DNA: TGTGCCAGCTCTACAGGAGGGGAGACCCAGTACTTC.

This clone came up once. The chain uses TRBV28 and TRBJ2-7, with 10 bases lining up with TRBD2. The ends lost 3 bases at V and 0 bases at J; junction bases unmatched: 14. There are 19 residues in the CDR3. Looked up from germline, CDR1 is MDHEN and CDR2 is SYDVKM. The CDR3 here is CASSFPTSGPLAGSYEQYF. The DNA of the CDR3 is TGTGCCAGCAGTTTTCCGACTAGCGGGCCCCTTGCCGGCTCCTACGAGCAGTACTTC.

The J gene is TRBJ1-2, the V gene TRBV2; 7 bases line up with TRBD1. Germline-derived CDR1 and CDR2 are SNHLY and FYNNEI. The length of the CDR3 is 15 residues. The J segment lost 4 bases and the V segment lost 3 bases, leaving 8 bases of the junction unmatched. CDR3 bases: TGTGCCAGCAGTGAGTCAGGGGGACGGCTCTATGGCTACACCTTC. Translated, it gives CASSESGGRLYGYTF.

The J gene is TRBJ1-4, the V gene TRBV2, with a weak D call TRBD1 (5 bases). The CDR3 is 12 amino acids. Trimming shortened V by 7 bases and J by 2 bases, and 5 bases separated the two germline ends. CDR1 and CDR2 (germline): SNHLY, FYNNEI. CDR3 amino acids: CASKGTNEKLFF. CDR3 nucleotide sequence: TGTGCCAGCAAGGGGACTAATGAAAAACTGTTTTTT.

The chain links TRBV19 to TRBJ1-3; TRBD1 matches at 7 bases. The CDR3 totals 15 residues. Germline CDR1 and CDR2: LNHDA and SQIVND (reference sequence). The V gene end was trimmed by 5 bases and the J gene end by 0 bases; junction bases not matched to a gene: 4. CDR3 coding DNA: TGTGCCAGTAGTGTGGGACAGACCTCTGGAAACACCATATATTTT. Translation: CASSVGQTSGNTIYF.

The rearrangement uses TRBV2 and TRBJ2-5; 8 bases align to TRBD1. Germline lookup yields CDR1 SNHLY and CDR2 FYNNEI. After removal of 6 bases from V and 3 bases from J, the junction contained 12 bases not matched to a gene. This CDR3 is built from 16 residues. The DNA of the CDR3 is TGTGCCAGCAGCCTCAATAGGGCACAGGGGGAAGAGACCCAGTACTTC. It yields the protein CASSLNRAQGEETQYF.

This clone came up a few times. The chain couples TRBV5-1 to TRBJ1-4; D gene unclear. This CDR3 is 13 amino acids long. Per the germline V gene, CDR1 is SGHRS and CDR2 is YFSETQ. The V and J ends lost 7 bases and 3 bases respectively, with 10 bases between them. The chain's CDR3 is CASRGLANEKLFF. As DNA, the CDR3 is TGCGCCAGCCGAGGACTGGCTAATGAAAAACTGTTTTTT.

This chain joins TRBV9 and TRBJ1-5; D unresolved. The CDR3 is 15 amino acids. Germline lookup yields CDR1 SGDLS and CDR2 YYNGEE. V was pared by 0 bases and J by 5 bases, with 12 bases between. The CDR3 loop reads CASSVGGQHHQPQHF. CDR3 DNA: TGTGCCAGCAGCGTAGGCGGTCAGCACCATCAGCCCCAGCATTTT.

This CDR3 is CASSQPLGGGSTDTQYF. The DNA for the CDR3 is TGTGCCAGCAGCCAGCCACTTGGGGGGGGTAGCACAGATACGCAGTATTTT. The gene calls are TRBV14 and TRBJ2-3; 7 nucleotides line up with TRBD2. This CDR3 spans 17 amino acids. The V gene's germline CDR1 is SGHDN and CDR2 FVKESK. V lost 3 bases and J lost 0; bases outside the gene matches: 9.

This clone has more than one count but fewer than ten. The gene calls are TRBV5-6 and TRBJ2-7, with TRBD1 matching over 11 bases. V dropped 4 bases and J dropped 4; count of bases not matched to a gene: 7. The germline CDR1 and CDR2 sequences are SGHDT and YYEEEE. This CDR3 has 15 residues. The CDR3 coding sequence is TGTGCCAGCAGCCCAGGTTGGGACAGGGGGTACGAGCAGTACTTC. This codes for CASSPGWDRGYEQYF.

CDR3 loop: CASSFETGVGNEQFF. The CDR3 bases are TGTGCCAGCAGCTTTGAGACAGGGGTGGGAAATGAGCAGTTCTTC. This rearrangement joins TRBV5-8 to TRBJ2-1; TRBD1 matches at 8 bases. Trimming at V came to 2 bases and at J to 7 bases, leaving 8 bases not matched to a gene. CDR1 and CDR2 from the germline V gene are SGHTS and YDEGEE. This CDR3 comprises 15 residues.